The 21 T cell receptor beta chains listed next were all sequenced from one sample in a study of control samples from healthy donors and cancer patients (dated by TCRdb to the early 2020s). Library preparation was by the immunoSEQ multiplex PCR assay. TCRdb provides this immuneACCESS table in a form limited to in-frame rearrangements. Some clones are lacking; in checked studies, under half of them reflect an unresolved V gene, and why the rest are absent is not known. For this sample there are around 150,000 clones; around 90% appear just once. Together, the top ten hold 12% of the sample. The sequenced sample was blood. These receptors were obtained from a man aged 30-40 years in good health.

This clone was picked up one time. This rearrangement joins TRBV12-5 to TRBJ1-2; 7 bases fit TRBD1. In germline, CDR1 is LGHNT, CDR2 FRNRAP. Unmatched junction bases numbered 4, after V lost 3 bases and J lost 9 bases. The CDR3 covers 12 residues. The CDR3 DNA reads as TGTGCTAGTGGTTTAGGGGACAGACGCTACACCTTC. Translated, it gives CASGLGDRRYTF.

The genes are TRBV27 and TRBJ2-5; 9 nucleotides line up with TRBD1. Germline values: CDR1 MNHEY, CDR2 SMNVEV (reference sequence). This CDR3 spans 13 amino acids. V was clipped by 8 bases and J by 2 bases; unmatched bases: 3. This CDR3 is CASGQGRQETQYF. In DNA, the CDR3 is TGTGCCAGCGGACAGGGGAGGCAAGAGACCCAGTACTTC.

The chain employs TRBV11-3 and TRBJ1-1, with TRBD1 identical over 7 bases. The CDR3 contains 14 residues. Trimming cost V 1 base and J 5 bases; bases outside gene matches: 4. Germline loops: CDR1 SGHNT, CDR2 YENEEA. CDR3 region: CASSLGGQRTEAFF. In DNA, the CDR3 is TGTGCCAGCAGCTTAGGGGGACAGAGGACTGAAGCTTTCTTT.

This sequence joins TRBV19 and TRBJ2-2, with D uncertain. The V and J ends lost 4 bases and 7 bases respectively, with 7 bases between them. Germline CDR1 and CDR2: LNHDA and SQIVND (reference sequence). The CDR3 contains 12 residues. The CDR3, as DNA: TGTGCCAGTAGTAAGACCTTCGGGGAGCTGTTTTTT. Protein: CASSKTFGELFF.

J is TRBJ1-5 and V is TRBV2; no clear D gene. V was pared by 3 bases and J by 0 bases, with 6 bases between. Germline values: CDR1 SNHLY, CDR2 FYNNEI. The CDR3 has 14 amino acids. CDR3 nucleotides: TGTGCCAGCAGTGATAAGGGTAGCAATCAGCCCCAGCATTTT. This codes for CASSDKGSNQPQHF.

The chain links TRBV7-6 to TRBJ1-1; D is unclear. In germline, CDR1 is SGHVS, CDR2 FNYEAQ. The CDR3 has 14 residues. The ends were cut back, 3 bases at V and 1 base at J, with 9 bases in the middle. The CDR3 DNA reads as TGTGCCAGCAGCTTGAACAGTCAGAACACTGAAGCTTTCTTT. Its translation is CASSLNSQNTEAFF.

The chain joins TRBV10-3 to TRBJ2-5, with a tentative D call TRBD2 (7 bases). The germline gives CDR1 ENHRY, CDR2 SYGVKD. Trimming cost V 3 bases and J 6 bases, with 11 bases left between them. The CDR3 length is 13 residues. The CDR3 loop is CAISDRGGQTQYF. In DNA, the CDR3 is TGTGCCATCAGTGATAGGGGGGGACAGACCCAGTACTTC.

The V call is TRBV7-9, the J call TRBJ1-2, with 8 bases aligning to TRBD1. Germline V gene lookup returns CDR1 SEHNR and CDR2 FQNEAQ (reference sequence). Trimming took 7 bases from V and 5 from J; bases not matched to a gene: 3. This CDR3 has 12 residues. CDR3 loop: CASMGQEYGYTF. The CDR3 DNA is TGTGCCAGCATGGGACAGGAGTATGGCTACACCTTC.

The genes are TRBV12-3 or TRBV12-4 and TRBJ1-2, with D maybe TRBD1 (5 bases). This CDR3 is built from 11 residues. The V end lost 7 bases, the J end lost 5 bases, and 8 bases lay between the germline ends. This CDR3 reads CASTAGYGYTF. CDR3 DNA: TGTGCCAGCACCGCAGGGTATGGCTACACCTTC.

CDR3 DNA sequence: TGTGCCAGCAGCCAAGGGACAGGTGCTAATGAAAAACTGTTTTTT. Its translation is CASSQGTGANEKLFF. The chain links TRBV4-2 to TRBJ1-4; 7 bases match TRBD1. The germline gives CDR1 LGHNA, CDR2 YNFKEQ. V shed 1 base, J shed 3 bases, and the junction held 2 bases outside the gene matches. This CDR3 comprises 15 residues.

The rearrangement links TRBV11-2 to TRBJ1-4; D gene unclear. V was trimmed by 5 bases and J by 3 bases, leaving 10 bases between them. This CDR3 is built from 14 residues. Per the germline V gene, CDR1 is SGHAT and CDR2 is FQNNGV. The CDR3 here is CASSMDGPNEKLFF. CDR3 DNA sequence: TGTGCCAGCAGCATGGACGGGCCTAATGAAAAACTGTTTTTT.

J is TRBJ2-5 and V is TRBV18; weak D call: TRBD1 (5 bases). Germline values: CDR1 KGHSH, CDR2 LQKENI. V was shortened by 3 bases and J by 7 bases, with 15 bases between the two germline ends. The length of the CDR3 is 14 residues. For the CDR3, the DNA is TGTGCCAGCTCACCGCGGCAGGACACGGGGACCCAGTACTTC. This translates into CASSPRQDTGTQYF.

The J gene is TRBJ2-1, the V gene TRBV25-1; 7 nucleotides match TRBD1. Germline V gene sequence: CDR1 MGHDK, CDR2 SYGVNS. The CDR3 totals 12 residues. The V segment lost 8 bases and the J segment 4 bases; nucleotides outside the gene matches: 2. The CDR3: CASGDSYNEQFF. CDR3 bases: TGTGCCAGCGGGGACAGTTACAATGAGCAGTTCTTC.

The J gene is TRBJ2-1, the V gene TRBV12-5; D possibly corresponds to TRBD1 (7 bases). The V end was cut by 2 bases, the J end by 9 bases, with 20 bases between. Germline CDR1 is LGHNT and CDR2 is FRNRAP. The CDR3 extends over 16 amino acids. The CDR3 loop reads CASGLTPGQRAGEQFF. The CDR3 nucleotides are TGTGCTAGTGGTTTGACACCGGGACAGCGGGCCGGTGAGCAGTTCTTC.

This clone was detected only once. This chain's CDR3 is CASTFNRGTGTGELFF. The CDR3 nucleotides are TGTGCCAGTACTTTTAACAGGGGTACGGGCACCGGGGAGCTGTTTTTT. This chain joins TRBV19 and TRBJ2-2; 7 nucleotides line up with TRBD1. The CDR3 loop spans 16 amino acids. The J segment lost 4 bases and the V segment lost 7 bases, leaving 12 bases of the junction unmatched. CDR1 is LNHDA, CDR2 SQIVND, per germline (reference sequence).

This rearrangement joins TRBV6-1 to TRBJ2-3; D is perhaps TRBD1 or TRBD2 (5 bases each). Germline CDR1 reads MNHNS; CDR2 reads SASEGT. Trimming stripped 1 base from V and 5 bases from J, with 16 bases between. The CDR3 length is 16 residues. CDR3 residues: CASSEVRGATRDTQYF. As DNA, the CDR3 is TGTGCCAGCAGTGAAGTACGAGGGGCGACCCGAGATACGCAGTATTTT.

The chain joins TRBV5-3 to TRBJ1-1, with a possible D match to TRBD1 (6 bases). TRBV5-3 is recorded as an ORF, its role being uncertain. Trimming took 4 bases from V and 0 from J, leaving 7 bases between them. CDR3 size: 13 residues. The CDR3 loop reads CARSQGMNTEAFF. The CDR3 nucleotides are TGTGCCAGAAGCCAGGGGATGAACACTGAAGCTTTCTTT.

The chain recombines TRBV28 with TRBJ2-7; D uncertain. From germline, CDR1 is MDHEN and CDR2 SYDVKM. The CDR3 has 11 residues. Trimming cost V 2 bases and J 6 bases, with 5 bases left between them. CDR3 amino acids: CASSLGSEQYF. The CDR3 coding sequence is TGTGCCAGCAGTTTAGGGTCCGAGCAGTACTTC.

V is TRBV6-5 and J is TRBJ2-5; tentatively, D is TRBD1 (5 bases). The CDR3 spans 15 residues. Trimming removed 4 bases from V and 2 bases from J, with 14 bases in between. Germline V lookup: CDR1 MNHEY, CDR2 SVGAGI. The CDR3 loop reads CASSSQGASQETQYF. CDR3 nucleotides: TGTGCCAGCAGTTCACAAGGGGCGTCACAAGAGACCCAGTACTTC.

This chain uses TRBV28 with TRBJ1-4; 10 bases line up with TRBD1. This CDR3 has 13 amino acids. V trimming: 5 bases; J trimming: 7 bases; junction bases outside the gene matches: 1. Germline-derived CDR1 and CDR2 are MDHEN and SYDVKM. CDR3 DNA: TGTGCCAGCAGTCGGGACAGGGGTGAAAAACTGTTTTTT. Residues: CASSRDRGEKLFF.

The gene calls are TRBV29-1 and TRBJ1-5; D is uncertain. The CDR3 sequence is 14 residues long. The germline gives CDR1 SQVTM, CDR2 ANQGSEA. Deletions cut 6 bases from V and 3 bases from J, with 15 bases between. CDR3 loop: CSVSMDGSNQPQHF. The CDR3 region has the DNA TGCAGCGTGTCTATGGACGGATCCAATCAGCCCCAGCATTTT.